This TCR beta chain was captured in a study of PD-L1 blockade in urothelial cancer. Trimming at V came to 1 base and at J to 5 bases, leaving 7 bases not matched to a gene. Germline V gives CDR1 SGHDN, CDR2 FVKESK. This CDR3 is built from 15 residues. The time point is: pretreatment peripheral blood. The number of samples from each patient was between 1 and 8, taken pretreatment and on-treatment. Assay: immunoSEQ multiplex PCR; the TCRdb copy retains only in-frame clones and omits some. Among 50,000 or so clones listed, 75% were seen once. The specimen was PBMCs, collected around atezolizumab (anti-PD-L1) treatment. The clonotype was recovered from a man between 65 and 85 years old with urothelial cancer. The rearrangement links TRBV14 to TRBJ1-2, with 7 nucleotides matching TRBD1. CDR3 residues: CASSQGNRGGYGYTF. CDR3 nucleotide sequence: TGTGCCAGCAGCCAAGGCAACAGGGGTGGATATGGCTACACCTTC. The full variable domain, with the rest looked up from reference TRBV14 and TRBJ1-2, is EAGVTQFPSHSVIEKGQTVTLRCDPISGHDNLYWYRRVMGKEIKFLLHFVKESKQDESGMPNNRFLAERTGGTYSTLKVQPAELEDSGVYFCASSQGNRGGYGYTFGSGTRLTVV.